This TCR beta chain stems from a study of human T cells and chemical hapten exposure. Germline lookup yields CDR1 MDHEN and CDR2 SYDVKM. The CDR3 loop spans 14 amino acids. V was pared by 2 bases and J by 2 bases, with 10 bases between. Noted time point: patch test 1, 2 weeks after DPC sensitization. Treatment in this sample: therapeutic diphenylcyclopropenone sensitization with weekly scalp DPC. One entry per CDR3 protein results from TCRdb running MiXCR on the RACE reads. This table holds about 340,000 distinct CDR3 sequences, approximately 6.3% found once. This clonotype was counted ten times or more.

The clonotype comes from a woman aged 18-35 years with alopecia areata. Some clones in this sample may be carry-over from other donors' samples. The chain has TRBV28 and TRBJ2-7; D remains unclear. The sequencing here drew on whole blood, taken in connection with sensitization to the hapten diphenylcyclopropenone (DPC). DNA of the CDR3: TGTGCCAGCAGTTTACCAAGGTCCCCCTACGAGCAGTACTTC. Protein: CASSLPRSPYEQYF.